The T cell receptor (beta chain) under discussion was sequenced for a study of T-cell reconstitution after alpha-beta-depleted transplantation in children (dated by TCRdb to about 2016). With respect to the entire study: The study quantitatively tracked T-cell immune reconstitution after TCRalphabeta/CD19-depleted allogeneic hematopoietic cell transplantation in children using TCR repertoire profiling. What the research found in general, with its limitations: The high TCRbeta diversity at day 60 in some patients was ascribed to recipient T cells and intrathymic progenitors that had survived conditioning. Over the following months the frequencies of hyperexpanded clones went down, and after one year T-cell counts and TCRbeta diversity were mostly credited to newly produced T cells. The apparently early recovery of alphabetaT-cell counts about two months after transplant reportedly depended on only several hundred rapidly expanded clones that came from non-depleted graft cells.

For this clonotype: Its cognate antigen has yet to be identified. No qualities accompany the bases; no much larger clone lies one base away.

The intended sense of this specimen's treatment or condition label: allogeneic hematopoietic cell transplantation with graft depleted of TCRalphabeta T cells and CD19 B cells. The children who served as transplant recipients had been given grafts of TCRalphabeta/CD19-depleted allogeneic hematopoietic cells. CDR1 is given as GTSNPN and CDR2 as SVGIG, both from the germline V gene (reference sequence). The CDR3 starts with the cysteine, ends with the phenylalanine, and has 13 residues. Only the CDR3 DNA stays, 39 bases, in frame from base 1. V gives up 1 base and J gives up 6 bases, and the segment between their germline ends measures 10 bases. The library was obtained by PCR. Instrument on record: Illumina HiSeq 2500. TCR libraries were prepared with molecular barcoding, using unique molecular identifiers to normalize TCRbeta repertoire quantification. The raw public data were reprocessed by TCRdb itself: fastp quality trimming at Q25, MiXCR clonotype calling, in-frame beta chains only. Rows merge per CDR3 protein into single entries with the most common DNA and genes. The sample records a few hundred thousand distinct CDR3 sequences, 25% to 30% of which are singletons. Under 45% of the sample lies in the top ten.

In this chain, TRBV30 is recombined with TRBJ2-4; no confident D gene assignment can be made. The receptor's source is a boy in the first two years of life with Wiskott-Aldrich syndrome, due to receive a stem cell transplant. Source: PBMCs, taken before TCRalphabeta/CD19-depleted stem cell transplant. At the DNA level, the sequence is TGTGCCTGGAGTGCCGGTGGCCCAAACATTCAGTACTTC. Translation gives CAWSAGGPNIQYF.